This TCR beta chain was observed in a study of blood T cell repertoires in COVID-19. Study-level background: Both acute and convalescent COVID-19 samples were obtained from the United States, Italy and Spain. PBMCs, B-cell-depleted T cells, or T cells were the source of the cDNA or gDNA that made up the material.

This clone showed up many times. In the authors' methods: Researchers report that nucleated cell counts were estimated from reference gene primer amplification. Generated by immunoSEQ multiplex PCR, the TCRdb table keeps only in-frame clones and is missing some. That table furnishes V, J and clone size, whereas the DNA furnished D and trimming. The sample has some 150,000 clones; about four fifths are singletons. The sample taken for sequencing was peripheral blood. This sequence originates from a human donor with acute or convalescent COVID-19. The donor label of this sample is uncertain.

The CDR3 region has the DNA TGTGCCAGCTCACCCAGTAACACTGAAGCTTTCTTT. It yields the protein CASSPSNTEAFF. The chain is built from TRBV18 and TRBJ1-1; D gene uncertain. The CDR3 sequence is 12 residues long. Germline assignment: CDR1 KGHSH and CDR2 LQKENI. Trimming stripped 3 bases from V and 2 bases from J, with 4 bases between.